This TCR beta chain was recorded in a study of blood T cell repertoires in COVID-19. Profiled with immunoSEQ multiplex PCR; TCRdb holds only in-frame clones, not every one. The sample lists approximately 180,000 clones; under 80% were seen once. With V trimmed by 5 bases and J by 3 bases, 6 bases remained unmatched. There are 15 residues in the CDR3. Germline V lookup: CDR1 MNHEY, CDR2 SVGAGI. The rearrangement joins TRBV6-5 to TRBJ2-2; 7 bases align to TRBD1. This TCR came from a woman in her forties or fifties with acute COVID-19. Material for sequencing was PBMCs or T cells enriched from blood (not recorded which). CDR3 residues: CASSLEGADTGELFF. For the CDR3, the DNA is TGTGCCAGCAGTCTTGAGGGGGCGGACACCGGGGAGCTGTTTTTT.